The 20 T cell receptor beta chains in this list originate from one sample, sequenced in a study of blood T cell repertoires in COVID-19. TCRdb's copy holds only in-frame clones and misses some; the assay was immunoSEQ multiplex PCR. The table lists about 230,000 clones, around 92% of them singletons. Sequencing used PBMCs or T cells enriched from blood (not recorded which). These receptors all come from a woman aged 25 to 39 with acute COVID-19.

The chain joins TRBV9 to TRBJ2-2, with a weak D call TRBD2 (6 bases). CDR1 is SGDLS and CDR2 is YYNGEE in the germline V gene. Trimming took 0 bases from V and 0 from J, leaving 12 bases between them. CDR3 length equals 17 residues. The CDR3 DNA reads as TGTGCCAGCAGCGTAGGAGGGAGGCTGTCGAACACCGGGGAGCTGTTTTTT. It yields the protein CASSVGGRLSNTGELFF.

This sequence joins TRBV9 and TRBJ1-4, with D maybe TRBD1 (6 bases). The germline gives CDR1 SGDLS, CDR2 YYNGEE. V lost 0 bases to trimming and J lost 0 bases, with 18 bases between them. This CDR3 has 19 residues. CDR3: CASSVGVSGRGSTNEKLFF. The CDR3 DNA reads as TGTGCCAGCAGCGTAGGCGTTTCGGGGAGGGGGTCAACTAATGAAAAACTGTTTTTT.

V gene TRBV6-5 combines with J gene TRBJ1-3; D gene uncertain. CDR1 MNHEY and CDR2 SVGAGI come from the germline V gene. CDR3 length: 14 amino acids. The V and J ends lost 8 bases and 3 bases respectively, with 14 bases between them. DNA for the CDR3: TGTGCCAGCCACGGTGACGGGGTTGGAAACACCATATATTTT. Residues: CASHGDGVGNTIYF.

This chain uses TRBV9 with TRBJ2-3, with 9 bases identical to TRBD1. Germline CDR1 reads SGDLS; CDR2 reads YYNGEE. J lost 2 bases, V lost 0 bases, and 10 bases had no gene match. The CDR3 length is 18 residues. DNA for the CDR3: TGTGCCAGCAGCGTAGCTCAGACAGGGGGTAGGTCCACAGATACGCAGTATTTT. This gives the protein CASSVAQTGGRSTDTQYF.

V gene TRBV11-2 combines with J gene TRBJ1-1; the D gene is possibly TRBD1 (6 bases). Trimming removed 5 bases at V and 2 bases at J, with 15 bases between. This CDR3 is 15 amino acids long. CDR1 and CDR2 (germline): SGHAT, FQNNGV. This CDR3 reads CASSIIQGLNTEAFF. In nucleotides, the CDR3 is TGTGCCAGCAGCATCATACAGGGTCTTAACACTGAAGCTTTCTTT.

CDR3 region: CASSFQGAIISYNSPLHF. DNA for the CDR3: TGTGCCAGCAGCTTTCAGGGGGCTATAATCTCCTATAATTCACCCCTCCACTTT. This chain uses TRBV7-9 with TRBJ1-6; TRBD1 agrees at 8 bases. The length of the CDR3 is 18 residues. Germline V gene lookup returns CDR1 SEHNR and CDR2 FQNEAQ (reference sequence). V lost 3 bases to trimming and J lost 0 bases; unmatched junction nucleotides: 7.

This chain uses TRBV15 with TRBJ2-3, with 9 bases fitting TRBD1. From germline, CDR1 is LNHNV and CDR2 YYDKDF (reference sequence). V gave up 6 bases and J gave up 4 bases; unmatched junction bases: 8. The CDR3 spans 15 residues. CDR3 protein: CATRSGQGISDTQYF. The CDR3 DNA reads as TGTGCCACCAGAAGTGGACAGGGGATCTCAGATACGCAGTATTTT.

This chain uses TRBV7-3 with TRBJ2-7; a possible D gene is TRBD2 (5 bases). The CDR3 spans 13 residues. V was clipped by 4 bases and J by 7 bases, with 14 bases between them. Germline-derived CDR1 and CDR2 are SGHTA and FQGTGA. CDR3 sequence: CASSWGRGSEQYF. The CDR3 coding sequence is TGTGCCAGCAGCTGGGGAAGAGGGAGTGAGCAGTACTTC.

The chain couples TRBV4-1 to TRBJ1-5; D possibly corresponds to TRBD1 (5 bases). The CDR3 is made up of 16 amino acids. The V gene lost 5 bases and the J gene lost 7 bases, with 21 bases spanning the gap. Germline lookup yields CDR1 MGHRA and CDR2 YSYEKL. CDR3 DNA: TGCGCCAGCAGCAATCCGGGGGGACTGGGACGCCAGCCCCAGCATTTT. Translating gives CASSNPGGLGRQPQHF.

The rearrangement uses TRBV24-1 and TRBJ2-1, with TRBD1 matching over 11 bases. Trimming cost V 3 bases and J 8 bases; bases outside gene matches: 5. Germline V CDR1 and CDR2: KGHDR, SFDVKD. The CDR3 is made up of 15 amino acids. The CDR3 nucleotides are TGTGCCACCAGTGATCGGACAGGGGGCGCGGATGAGCAGTTCTTC. Protein: CATSDRTGGADEQFF.

The V call is TRBV6-6, the J call TRBJ1-1, with 7 nucleotides matching TRBD1. The V gene end was trimmed by 6 bases and the J gene end by 10 bases; junction bases not matched to a gene: 14. The CDR3 has 14 amino acids. Per the germline V gene, CDR1 is MNHNY and CDR2 is SVGAGI (reference sequence). The CDR3 reads CASSWSWAEGAAFF. In nucleotides, the CDR3 is TGTGCCAGCAGCTGGTCCTGGGCCGAGGGGGCAGCTTTCTTT.

The rearrangement uses TRBV4-3 and TRBJ2-3, with TRBD2 identical over 11 bases. This CDR3 contains 18 residues. V trimming: 0 bases; J trimming: 2 bases; junction bases outside the gene matches: 7. Germline CDR1 is LGHNA and CDR2 is YSLEER. The CDR3 sequence: CASSQDIGSGGDTDTQYF. The CDR3 DNA is TGCGCCAGCAGCCAAGATATCGGTAGCGGGGGGGACACAGATACGCAGTATTTT.

The V call is TRBV6-5, the J call TRBJ1-6; a weak D match, TRBD1 (6 bases). The CDR3 is 13 residues long. Trimming took 7 bases from V and 14 from J, leaving 18 bases between them. CDR1 and CDR2 (germline): MNHEY, SVGAGI. The CDR3 region is CASTPTGRMTLHF. The DNA for the CDR3 is TGTGCCAGCACCCCTACAGGGCGCATGACCCTCCACTTT.

The chain has TRBV2 and TRBJ2-1; D perhaps matches TRBD1 (7 bases). Germline CDR1 SNHLY, CDR2 FYNNEI. V lost 8 bases to trimming and J lost 5 bases, with 16 bases between them. This CDR3 comprises 14 residues. The CDR3 spells CASLDREAHNEQFF. The DNA of the CDR3 is TGTGCCAGCCTAGACAGGGAGGCCCACAATGAGCAGTTCTTC.

The J gene is TRBJ1-1, the V gene TRBV9; D gene ambiguous. Germline values: CDR1 SGDLS, CDR2 YYNGEE. The V end lost 3 bases, the J end lost 3 bases, and 15 bases lay between the germline ends. This CDR3 has 15 amino acids. CDR3 in DNA: TGTGCCAGCAGCGCGGGTATCCAAAGCTACACTGAAGCTTTCTTT. This translates into CASSAGIQSYTEAFF.

J is TRBJ1-5 and V is TRBV5-8; D is perhaps TRBD1 (6 bases). The ends were cut back, 1 base at V and 4 bases at J, with 12 bases in the middle. CDR3 length: 15 residues. Germline loops: CDR1 SGHTS, CDR2 YDEGEE. CDR3 sequence: CASSLFRGPNQPQHF. CDR3 bases: TGTGCCAGCAGCTTGTTCAGGGGCCCGAATCAGCCCCAGCATTTT.

The V call is TRBV7-9, the J call TRBJ1-1; D possibly corresponds to TRBD1 (5 bases). Germline V gene sequence: CDR1 SEHNR, CDR2 FQNEAQ (reference sequence). The CDR3 has 11 residues. The V gene lost 4 bases and the J gene lost 13 bases, with 13 bases spanning the gap. The CDR3 sequence: CASSSGGLGFF. As DNA, the CDR3 is TGTGCCAGCAGCTCCGGGGGTTTGGGTTTCTTT.

J is TRBJ1-1 and V is TRBV27; D call uncertain. V lost 3 bases and J lost 3, with 8 bases in between. The CDR3 spans 13 residues. Germline V gene lookup returns CDR1 MNHEY and CDR2 SMNVEV (reference sequence). CDR3 sequence (DNA): TGTGCCAGCAGTTTTTCGCGTGACACTGAAGCTTTCTTT. This gives the protein CASSFSRDTEAFF.

The chain employs TRBV7-9 and TRBJ1-2, with unresolved D. The CDR3 is 12 amino acids. The germline V gene encodes CDR1 SEHNR and CDR2 FQNEAQ (reference sequence). V lost 8 bases, J lost 2 bases, and 9 bases lay in between. Here the CDR3 DNA reads TGTGCCAGCTTAGACACGAACTATGGCTACACCTTC. It codes for CASLDTNYGYTF.

There are a few counts of this clone. This chain connects TRBV7-6 to TRBJ2-7; weak D call: TRBD2 (5 bases). The V gene lost 3 bases and the J gene lost 6 bases, with 15 bases spanning the gap. The CDR3 consists of 14 residues. Germline V gene lookup returns CDR1 SGHVS and CDR2 FNYEAQ. CDR3 DNA: TGTGCCAGCAGCTTGCGGGTAGGGTGGAGCGAGCAGTACTTC. It translates to CASSLRVGWSEQYF.